Presented here are 21 T cell receptor beta chains from one specimen sequenced in a study of blood T cell repertoires in COVID-19. TCRdb's copy holds only in-frame clones and misses some; the assay was immunoSEQ multiplex PCR. The data show 90,000 to 120,000 clones, almost 85% seen once. Material: peripheral blood. The receptors were sampled from a human donor in a cohort sampled during active COVID-19.

This clone was counted only a few times. This sequence joins TRBV2 and TRBJ2-6, with a tentative D call TRBD1 (5 bases). Germline lookup yields CDR1 SNHLY and CDR2 FYNNEI. The CDR3 is 14 residues long. V was pared by 8 bases and J by 2 bases, with 10 bases between. The CDR3 region is CASEQGTGANVLTF. The CDR3 region has the DNA TGTGCCAGCGAGCAGGGAACTGGGGCCAACGTCCTGACTTTC.

This clone was recorded a few times. The chain recombines TRBV19 with TRBJ1-1, with 11 positions matching TRBD1. J lost 2 bases, V lost 5 bases, and 16 bases had no gene match. The CDR3 extends over 19 amino acids. From germline, CDR1 is LNHDA and CDR2 SQIVND (reference sequence). The CDR3 spells CASSVGQGAWGSLNTEAFF. The CDR3 DNA sequence: TGTGCCAGTAGTGTTGGACAGGGGGCGTGGGGTAGCCTTAACACTGAAGCTTTCTTT.

The CDR3 DNA reads TGTGCCAGCAGCAGGTACAGGGGAGGGAACACTGAAGCTTTCTTT. Translation: CASSRYRGGNTEAFF. The rearrangement joins TRBV7-9 to TRBJ1-1, with 7 bases fitting TRBD1. From germline, CDR1 is SEHNR and CDR2 FQNEAQ (reference sequence). The CDR3 covers 15 residues. V lost 5 bases to trimming and J lost 1 base; unmatched junction nucleotides: 7.

The V gene is TRBV7-9, the J gene TRBJ2-1, with D tentatively TRBD2 (6 bases). V was clipped by 3 bases and J by 7 bases, with 19 bases between them. This CDR3 spans 16 amino acids. Germline V gene lookup returns CDR1 SEHNR and CDR2 FQNEAQ (reference sequence). CDR3 nucleotide sequence: TGTGCCAGCAGCTTTGGCGGGATCAGCCGGGGGAATGAGCAGTTCTTC. Translated: CASSFGGISRGNEQFF.

Only a few counts were recorded for this clone. This chain connects TRBV3-1 (or the pseudogene TRBV3-2) to TRBJ2-2; D remains ambiguous. The CDR3 consists of 14 residues. The V end lost 2 bases, the J end lost 1 base, and 5 bases lay between the germline ends. From germline, CDR1 is LGHDT and CDR2 YNNKEL (reference sequence). CDR3 nucleotide sequence: TGTGCCAGCAGCCAATACAAGAACACCGGGGAGCTGTTTTTT. This sequence encodes CASSQYKNTGELFF.

The chain is built from TRBV11-2 and TRBJ1-4; D ambiguous. V was shortened by 1 base and J by 7 bases, with 16 bases between the two germline ends. CDR1 is SGHAT and CDR2 is FQNNGV in the germline V gene. The CDR3 runs to 16 residues. The chain's CDR3 is CASSLALTIGSEKLFF. In nucleotides, the CDR3 is TGTGCCAGCAGCTTAGCGTTGACAATAGGCAGTGAAAAACTGTTTTTT.

The J gene is TRBJ2-5, the V gene TRBV7-8; TRBD1 matches at 7 bases. The CDR3 sequence is 15 residues long. The germline CDR1 and CDR2 sequences are SGHVS and FQNEAQ. The V and J ends lost 5 bases and 4 bases, in that order; junction bases with no gene match: 10. CDR3 nucleotide sequence: TGTGCCAGCAGCCCCGGTCGGACAGGAACAGAGACCCAGTACTTC. The encoded protein is CASSPGRTGTETQYF.

V gene TRBV7-6 combines with J gene TRBJ1-1; D is perhaps TRBD1 (5 bases). CDR1 is SGHVS, CDR2 FNYEAQ, per germline. CDR3 length equals 15 residues. Trimming removed 0 bases at V and 0 bases at J, with 8 bases between. For the CDR3, the DNA is TGTGCCAGCAGCTTAGCTACAGGAATGAACACTGAAGCTTTCTTT. It yields the protein CASSLATGMNTEAFF.

This chain joins TRBV18 and TRBJ1-1, with no clear D. Germline V gene data show CDR1 as KGHSH and CDR2 as LQKENI. Trimming removed 2 bases at V and 7 bases at J, with 14 bases between. The CDR3 totals 14 residues. This chain's CDR3 is CASSPRHEGSEAFF. DNA of the CDR3: TGTGCCAGCTCACCAAGGCATGAAGGGAGTGAAGCTTTCTTT.

The chain links TRBV7-2 to TRBJ2-2; the D is unclear. Germline CDR1 SGHTA, CDR2 FQGNSA. V lost 3 bases and J lost 4, with 6 bases in between. The CDR3 is 13 residues long. For the CDR3, the DNA is TGTGCCAGCAGCTTTCTGGCCACCGGGGAGCTGTTTTTT. Its translation is CASSFLATGELFF.

The chain employs TRBV9 and TRBJ1-1; D not resolved. The CDR3 consists of 14 residues. V was clipped by 3 bases and J by 1 base, with 10 bases between them. Germline V gene lookup returns CDR1 SGDLS and CDR2 YYNGEE. The CDR3 is CASSAGIQNTEAFF. The CDR3 nucleotides are TGTGCCAGCAGCGCGGGGATCCAGAACACTGAAGCTTTCTTT.

J is TRBJ2-5 and V is TRBV5-4, with TRBD2 identical over 8 bases. CDR1 is SGHNT and CDR2 is YYREEE in the germline V gene (reference sequence). The J segment lost 4 bases and the V segment lost 0 bases, leaving 2 bases of the junction unmatched. This CDR3 is 14 amino acids long. CDR3 amino acids: CASSLAGGIETQYF. In nucleotides, the CDR3 is TGTGCCAGCAGCTTGGCGGGAGGGATAGAGACCCAGTACTTC.

CDR3: CASSLGGGTEAFF. CDR3 bases: TGTGCCAGCAGTTTAGGGGGCGGCACTGAAGCTTTCTTT. The chain employs TRBV12-3 or TRBV12-4 and TRBJ1-1, with D possibly TRBD1 on 5 matching bases. The V and J ends lost 1 base and 4 bases respectively, with 7 bases between them. The CDR3 runs to 13 residues.

The J gene is TRBJ2-3, the V gene TRBV9; D is unclear. From germline, CDR1 is SGDLS and CDR2 YYNGEE. The CDR3 is 15 residues long. V lost 0 bases and J lost 3, with 11 bases in between. The CDR3 sequence is CASSVATQTTDTQYF. The CDR3 DNA reads TGTGCCAGCAGCGTAGCCACCCAAACTACAGATACGCAGTATTTT.

V and J are TRBV6-1 and TRBJ2-1, with TRBD1 matching 7 bases. Trimming at V came to 2 bases and at J to 15 bases, leaving 19 bases not matched to a gene. The CDR3 extends over 16 amino acids. CDR1 is MNHNS and CDR2 is SASEGT in the germline V gene. CDR3 sequence: CASSEYRDSGIPIMFF. For the CDR3, the DNA is TGTGCCAGCAGTGAATATCGGGACAGCGGTATCCCTATAATGTTCTTC.

The chain has TRBV11-1 and TRBJ2-7; D is uncertain. Per the germline V gene, CDR1 is SGHAT and CDR2 is FQDESV (reference sequence). This CDR3 contains 15 residues. V was clipped by 4 bases and J by 0 bases, with 13 bases between them. This CDR3 is CASSYSGISSYEQYF. The CDR3 region has the DNA TGTGCCAGCAGCTACTCAGGTATTAGCTCCTACGAGCAGTACTTC.

The rearrangement uses TRBV4-3 and TRBJ1-2; a possible D gene is TRBD1 (5 bases). Deletions cut 1 base from V and 11 bases from J, with 20 bases between. This CDR3 is 15 amino acids long. Germline CDR1 and CDR2: LGHNA and YSLEER. The CDR3, as DNA: TGCGCCAGCAGCCAAGCCACAGGATTGGGGCTTGGGTACACCTTC. Translation: CASSQATGLGLGYTF.

The gene calls are TRBV28 and TRBJ1-1; 9 bases map to TRBD1. Per germline, CDR1 MDHEN and CDR2 SYDVKM. CDR3 length: 15 residues. With 11 bases clipped from V and 4 bases from J, the junction kept 14 bases outside the gene matches. The CDR3 DNA sequence: TGTGCCTCTCGGACAGGGGAAATATGGGGCACTGAAGCTTTCTTT. Encoded protein: CASRTGEIWGTEAFF.

The rearrangement links TRBV12-3 or TRBV12-4 to TRBJ1-4; TRBD1 matches 9 bases. J was trimmed by 8 bases and V by 5 bases; bases with no gene match: 3. This CDR3 is built from 13 residues. CDR3 amino acids: CASSRGQGEKLFF. The CDR3 DNA follows: TGTGCCAGCAGTCGCGGACAGGGGGAAAAACTGTTTTTT.

The chain carries TRBV29-1 and TRBJ1-5; a weak D match, TRBD1 (5 bases). The V gene's germline CDR1 is SQVTM and CDR2 ANQGSEA. The CDR3 is 12 residues long. V lost 6 bases and J lost 5, with 11 bases in between. DNA for the CDR3: TGCAGCGTCGGAGGAGGGGATCAGCCCCAGCATTTT. It encodes CSVGGGDQPQHF.

This sequence joins TRBV27 and TRBJ1-2; D not certain. This CDR3 contains 14 residues. Trimming cost V 5 bases and J 4 bases, with 14 bases left between them. Germline V CDR1 and CDR2: MNHEY, SMNVEV (reference sequence). Here the CDR3 reads CASSLRPVGYGYTF. CDR3 DNA: TGTGCCAGCAGTCTGCGGCCGGTTGGCTATGGCTACACCTTC.